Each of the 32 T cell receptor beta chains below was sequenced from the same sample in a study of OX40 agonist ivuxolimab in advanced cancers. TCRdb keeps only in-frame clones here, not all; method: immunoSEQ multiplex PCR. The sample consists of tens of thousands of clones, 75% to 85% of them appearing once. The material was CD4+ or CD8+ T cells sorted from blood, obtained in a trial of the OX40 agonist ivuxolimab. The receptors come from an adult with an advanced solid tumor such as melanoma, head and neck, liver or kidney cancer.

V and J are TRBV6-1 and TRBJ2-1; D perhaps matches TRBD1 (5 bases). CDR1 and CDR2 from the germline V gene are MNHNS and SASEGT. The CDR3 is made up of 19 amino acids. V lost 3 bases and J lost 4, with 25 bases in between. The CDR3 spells CASSDSPSTDRGIYNEQFF. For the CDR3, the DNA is TGTGCCAGCAGTGATTCCCCTTCCACCGACAGAGGAATATACAATGAGCAGTTCTTC.

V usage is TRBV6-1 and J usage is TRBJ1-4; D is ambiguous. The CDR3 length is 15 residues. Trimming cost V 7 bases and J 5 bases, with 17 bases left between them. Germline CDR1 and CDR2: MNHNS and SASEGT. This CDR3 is CASNDVAGGNEKLFF. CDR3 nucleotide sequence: TGTGCCAGCAACGACGTCGCGGGTGGGAATGAAAAACTGTTTTTT.

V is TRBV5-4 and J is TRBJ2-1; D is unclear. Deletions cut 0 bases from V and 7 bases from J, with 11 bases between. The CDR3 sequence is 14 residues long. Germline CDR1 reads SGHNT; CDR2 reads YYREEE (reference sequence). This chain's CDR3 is CASSLDLDSNEQFF. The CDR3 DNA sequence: TGTGCCAGCAGCTTGGACTTAGATTCGAATGAGCAGTTCTTC.

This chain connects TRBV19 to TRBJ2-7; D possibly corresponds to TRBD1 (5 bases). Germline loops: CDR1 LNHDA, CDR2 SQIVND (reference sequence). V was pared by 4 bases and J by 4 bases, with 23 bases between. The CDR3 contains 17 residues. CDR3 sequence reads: CASSSAYGATDPYEQYF. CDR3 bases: TGTGCCAGTAGTAGCGCTTATGGGGCTACAGACCCTTACGAGCAGTACTTC.

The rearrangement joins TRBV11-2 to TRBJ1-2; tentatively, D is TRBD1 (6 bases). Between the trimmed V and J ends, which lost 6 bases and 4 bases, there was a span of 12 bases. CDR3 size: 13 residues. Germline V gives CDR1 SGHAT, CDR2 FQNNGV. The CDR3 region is CASSRTVTYGYTF. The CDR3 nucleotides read TGTGCCAGCAGTCGGACAGTGACCTATGGCTACACCTTC.

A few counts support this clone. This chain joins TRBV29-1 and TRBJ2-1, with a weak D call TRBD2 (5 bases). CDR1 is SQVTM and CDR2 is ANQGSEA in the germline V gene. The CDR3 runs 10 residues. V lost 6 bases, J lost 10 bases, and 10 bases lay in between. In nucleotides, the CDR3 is TGCAGCGTCGCGAGACTAGAGCAGTTCTTC. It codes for CSVARLEQFF.

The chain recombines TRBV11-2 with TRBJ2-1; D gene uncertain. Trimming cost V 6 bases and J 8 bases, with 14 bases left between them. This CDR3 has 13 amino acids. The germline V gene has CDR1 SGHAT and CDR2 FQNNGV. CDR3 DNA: TGTGCCAGCAGTACGGTAGCCTGGGATGAGCAGTTCTTC. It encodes CASSTVAWDEQFF.

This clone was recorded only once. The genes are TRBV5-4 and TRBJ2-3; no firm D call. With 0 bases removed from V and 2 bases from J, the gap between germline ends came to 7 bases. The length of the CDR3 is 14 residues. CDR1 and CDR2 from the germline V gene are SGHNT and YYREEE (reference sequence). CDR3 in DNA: TGTGCCAGCAGCTTGGTGGGCGCCACAGATACGCAGTATTTT. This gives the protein CASSLVGATDTQYF.

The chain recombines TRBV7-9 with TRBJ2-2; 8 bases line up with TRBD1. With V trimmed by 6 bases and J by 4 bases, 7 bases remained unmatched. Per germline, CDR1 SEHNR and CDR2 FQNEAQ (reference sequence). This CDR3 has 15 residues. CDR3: CASRPPGQVTGELFF. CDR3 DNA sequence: TGTGCCAGCAGGCCACCGGGACAGGTCACCGGGGAGCTGTTTTTT.

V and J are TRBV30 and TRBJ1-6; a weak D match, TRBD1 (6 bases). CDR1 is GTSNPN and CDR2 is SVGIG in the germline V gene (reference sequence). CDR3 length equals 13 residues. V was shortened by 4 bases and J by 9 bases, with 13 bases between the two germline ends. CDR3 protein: CAWIGGQASPLHF. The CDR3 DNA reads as TGTGCCTGGATCGGGGGGCAGGCTTCACCCCTCCACTTT. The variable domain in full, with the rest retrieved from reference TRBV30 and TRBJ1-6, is SQTIHQWPATLVQPVGSPLSLECTVEGTSNPNLYWYRQAAGRGLQLLFYSVGIGQISSEVPQNLSASRPQDRQFILSSKKLLLSDSGFYLCAWIGGQASPLHFGNGTRLTVT.

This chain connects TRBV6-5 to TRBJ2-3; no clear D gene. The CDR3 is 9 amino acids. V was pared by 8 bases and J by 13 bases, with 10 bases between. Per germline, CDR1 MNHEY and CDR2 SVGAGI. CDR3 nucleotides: TGTGCCAGCCCTCAAAGAAAGTATTTT. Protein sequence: CASPQRKYF.

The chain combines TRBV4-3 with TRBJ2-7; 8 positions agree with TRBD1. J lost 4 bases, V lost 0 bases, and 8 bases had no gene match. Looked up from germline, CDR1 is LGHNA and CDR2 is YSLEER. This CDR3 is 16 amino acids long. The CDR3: CASSQELTGASYEQYF. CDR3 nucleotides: TGCGCCAGCAGCCAAGAGTTGACAGGGGCTTCATACGAGCAGTACTTC.

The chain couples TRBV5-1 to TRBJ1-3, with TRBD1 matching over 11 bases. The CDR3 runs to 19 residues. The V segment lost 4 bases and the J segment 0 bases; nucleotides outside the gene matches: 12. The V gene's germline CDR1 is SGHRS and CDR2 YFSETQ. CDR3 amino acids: CASSPAGQGAYHSGNTIYF. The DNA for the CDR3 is TGCGCCAGCAGCCCGGCAGGACAGGGGGCCTACCACTCTGGAAACACCATATATTTT.

CDR3 coding DNA: TGTGCCAGCAGCGTAGATGGCACAGGGGGCGCCCATGGCTACACCTTC. It is translated as CASSVDGTGGAHGYTF. The gene calls are TRBV9 and TRBJ1-2; 9 nucleotides agree with TRBD1. Germline lookup yields CDR1 SGDLS and CDR2 YYNGEE. There are 16 residues in the CDR3. Trimming at V came to 0 bases and at J to 6 bases, leaving 9 bases not matched to a gene.

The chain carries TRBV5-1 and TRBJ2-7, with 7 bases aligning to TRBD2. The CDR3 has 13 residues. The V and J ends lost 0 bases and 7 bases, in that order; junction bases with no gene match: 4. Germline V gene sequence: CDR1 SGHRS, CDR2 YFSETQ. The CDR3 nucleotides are TGCGCCAGCAGCTTGGCCTCGGGAGGAGAGCAGTACTTC. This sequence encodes CASSLASGGEQYF.

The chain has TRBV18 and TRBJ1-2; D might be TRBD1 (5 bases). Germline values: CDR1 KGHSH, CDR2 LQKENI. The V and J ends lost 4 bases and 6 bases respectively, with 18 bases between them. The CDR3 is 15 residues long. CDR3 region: CASSLRREGRDGYTF. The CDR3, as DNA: TGTGCCAGCTCACTTCGACGAGAGGGGAGAGATGGCTACACCTTC.

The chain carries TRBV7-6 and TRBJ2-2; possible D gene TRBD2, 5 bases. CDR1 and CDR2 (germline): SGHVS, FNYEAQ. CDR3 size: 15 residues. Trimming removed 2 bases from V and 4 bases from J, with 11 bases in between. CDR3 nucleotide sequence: TGTGCCAGCAGCTTAAGGCTTGGAGGCACCGGGGAGCTGTTTTTT. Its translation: CASSLRLGGTGELFF. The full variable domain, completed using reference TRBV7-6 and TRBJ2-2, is GAGVSQSPRYKVTKRGQDVALRCDPISGHVSLYWYRQALGQGPEFLTYFNYEAQQDKSGLPNDRFSAERPEGSISTLTIQRTEQRDSAMYRCASSLRLGGTGELFFGEGSRLTVL.

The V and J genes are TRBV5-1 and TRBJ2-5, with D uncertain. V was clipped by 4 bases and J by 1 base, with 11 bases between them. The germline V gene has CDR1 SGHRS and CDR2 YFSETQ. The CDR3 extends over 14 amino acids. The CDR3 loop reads CASSHLLSQETQYF. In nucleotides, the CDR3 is TGCGCCAGCAGCCATCTTCTCAGCCAAGAGACCCAGTACTTC.

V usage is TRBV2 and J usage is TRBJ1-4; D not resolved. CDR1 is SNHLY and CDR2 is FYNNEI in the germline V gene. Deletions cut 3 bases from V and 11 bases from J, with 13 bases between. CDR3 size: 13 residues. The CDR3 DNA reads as TGTGCCAGCAGTGAGTCAGCCGGCGGGAAACTGTTTTTT. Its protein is CASSESAGGKLFF.

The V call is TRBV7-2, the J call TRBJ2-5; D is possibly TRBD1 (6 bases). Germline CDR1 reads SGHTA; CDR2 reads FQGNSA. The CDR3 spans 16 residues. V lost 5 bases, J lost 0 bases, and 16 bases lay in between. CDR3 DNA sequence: TGTGCCAGCAGCCCCAGGGGCCACGGGTACCAAGAGACCCAGTACTTC. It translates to CASSPRGHGYQETQYF.

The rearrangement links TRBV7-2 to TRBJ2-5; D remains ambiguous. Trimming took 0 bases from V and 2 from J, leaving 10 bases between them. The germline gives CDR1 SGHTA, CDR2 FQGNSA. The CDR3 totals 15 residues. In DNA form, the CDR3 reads TGTGCCAGCAGCTTAGCAAACAATAGACAAGAGACCCAGTACTTC. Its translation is CASSLANNRQETQYF.

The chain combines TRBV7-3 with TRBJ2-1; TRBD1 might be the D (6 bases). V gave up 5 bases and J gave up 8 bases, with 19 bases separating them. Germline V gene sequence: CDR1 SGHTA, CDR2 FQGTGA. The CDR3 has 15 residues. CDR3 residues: CASSPTGTWGDEQFF. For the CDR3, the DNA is TGTGCCAGCAGCCCAACAGGGACCTGGGGCGATGAGCAGTTCTTC.

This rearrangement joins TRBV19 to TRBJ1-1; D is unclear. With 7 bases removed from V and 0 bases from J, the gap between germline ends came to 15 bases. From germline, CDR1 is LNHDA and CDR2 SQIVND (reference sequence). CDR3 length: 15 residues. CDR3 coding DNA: TGTGCCAGTATTAATGCCAGATCTTTGAACACTGAAGCTTTCTTT. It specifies CASINARSLNTEAFF.

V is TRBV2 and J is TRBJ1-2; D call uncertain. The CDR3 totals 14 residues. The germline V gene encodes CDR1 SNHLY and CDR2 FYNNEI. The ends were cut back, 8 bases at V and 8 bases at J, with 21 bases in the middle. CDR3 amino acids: CASAVEVAGKGYTF. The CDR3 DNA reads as TGTGCCAGCGCAGTCGAGGTAGCCGGGAAAGGCTACACCTTC.

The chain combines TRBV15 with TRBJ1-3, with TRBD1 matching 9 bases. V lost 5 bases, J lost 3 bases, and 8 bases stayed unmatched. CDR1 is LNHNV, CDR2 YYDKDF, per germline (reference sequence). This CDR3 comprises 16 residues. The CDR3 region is CATSGGTGRRGNTIYF. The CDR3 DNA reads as TGTGCCACCAGCGGCGGGACAGGGAGGCGTGGAAACACCATATATTTT.

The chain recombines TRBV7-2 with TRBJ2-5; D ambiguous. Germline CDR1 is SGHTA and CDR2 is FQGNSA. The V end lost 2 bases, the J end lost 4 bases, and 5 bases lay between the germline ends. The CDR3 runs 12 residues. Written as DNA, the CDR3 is TGTGCCAGCAGCTTAAACGGAGAGACCCAGTACTTC. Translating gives CASSLNGETQYF.

The CDR3 DNA reads TGTGCCAGCAGCTTAGCTTCGGGTACTGAAGCTTTCTTT. As protein: CASSLASGTEAFF. This chain joins TRBV7-9 and TRBJ1-1; the D is unclear. The CDR3 covers 13 residues. V lost 0 bases to trimming and J lost 5 bases, with 7 bases between them. Per germline, CDR1 SEHNR and CDR2 FQNEAQ (reference sequence).

The CDR3 DNA is TGTGCCAGCAGCTTGGGGAGGGGGCCTAGCGGGAGGGAAGAGCAGTTCTTC. Translated, it gives CASSLGRGPSGREEQFF. The chain joins TRBV11-2 to TRBJ2-1; the match to TRBD2 covers 12 bases. Germline lookup yields CDR1 SGHAT and CDR2 FQNNGV. V trimming: 3 bases; J trimming: 10 bases; junction bases outside the gene matches: 13. The CDR3 runs 17 residues.

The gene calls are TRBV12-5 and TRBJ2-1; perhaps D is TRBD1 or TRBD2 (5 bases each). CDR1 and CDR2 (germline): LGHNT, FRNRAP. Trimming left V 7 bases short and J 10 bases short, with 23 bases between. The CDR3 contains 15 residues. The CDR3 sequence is CASAEGRLMEREQFF. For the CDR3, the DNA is TGTGCTAGTGCCGAGGGACGCCTGATGGAGAGGGAGCAGTTCTTC.

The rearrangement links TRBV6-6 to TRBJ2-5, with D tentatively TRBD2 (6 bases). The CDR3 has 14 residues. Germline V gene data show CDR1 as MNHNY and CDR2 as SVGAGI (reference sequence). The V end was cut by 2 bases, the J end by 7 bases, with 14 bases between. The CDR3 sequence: CASSYPGETATQYF. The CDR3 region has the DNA TGTGCCAGCAGTTACCCGGGGGAAACTGCGACCCAGTACTTC.

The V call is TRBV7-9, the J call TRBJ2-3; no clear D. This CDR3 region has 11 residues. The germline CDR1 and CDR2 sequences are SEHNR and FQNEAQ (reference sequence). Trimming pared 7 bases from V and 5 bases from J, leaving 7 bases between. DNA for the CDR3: TGTGCCAGCACCCTAAAAGATACGCAGTATTTT. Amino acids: CASTLKDTQYF.

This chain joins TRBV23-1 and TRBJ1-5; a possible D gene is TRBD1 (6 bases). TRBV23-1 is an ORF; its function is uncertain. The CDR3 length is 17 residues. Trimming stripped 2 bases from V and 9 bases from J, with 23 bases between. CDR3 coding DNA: TGCGCCAGCAGTCAAACCTTAGACGGGACACCCCCAGGGCCCCAGCATTTT. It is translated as CASSQTLDGTPPGPQHF.